Detailed here is one T cell receptor beta chain. Its antigen remains unidentified. The data were taken from a study of shared clonotypes between healthy human individuals. Into CD45RA+ naive and CD45RA-negative memory subsets, the CD4+ cells were split. This CDR3 is 16 amino acids long. Trimming removed 4 bases from V and 4 bases from J; junction bases left unmatched: 9. Germline V gives CDR1 SQVTM, CDR2 ANQGSEA. Overall study findings and caveats: When compared with the clonotypes that were shared by all four sorted-subset donors, the non-shared clonotypes turned out to have lower generation probabilities.

Only in-frame clones appear in the TCRdb table, and some are missing; sequencing was by immunoSEQ multiplex PCR. The sample comprises 2,500,000 or so clones, 90% to 95% of which are singletons, and about 0.39% rests with the top ten. The sequence came from a man aged 18 to 30 in good health. Some clones in this sample may be carry-over from other donors' samples. The specimen was naive CD4+ T cells from PBMCs. Subset specified: CD45RA+ positively selected. The chain couples TRBV29-1 to TRBJ2-6; 8 bases agree with TRBD2. CDR3 residues: CSVGSGSVSGANVLTF. The CDR3 nucleotides read TGCAGCGTTGGCAGCGGGAGCGTATCGGGGGCCAACGTCCTGACTTTC.